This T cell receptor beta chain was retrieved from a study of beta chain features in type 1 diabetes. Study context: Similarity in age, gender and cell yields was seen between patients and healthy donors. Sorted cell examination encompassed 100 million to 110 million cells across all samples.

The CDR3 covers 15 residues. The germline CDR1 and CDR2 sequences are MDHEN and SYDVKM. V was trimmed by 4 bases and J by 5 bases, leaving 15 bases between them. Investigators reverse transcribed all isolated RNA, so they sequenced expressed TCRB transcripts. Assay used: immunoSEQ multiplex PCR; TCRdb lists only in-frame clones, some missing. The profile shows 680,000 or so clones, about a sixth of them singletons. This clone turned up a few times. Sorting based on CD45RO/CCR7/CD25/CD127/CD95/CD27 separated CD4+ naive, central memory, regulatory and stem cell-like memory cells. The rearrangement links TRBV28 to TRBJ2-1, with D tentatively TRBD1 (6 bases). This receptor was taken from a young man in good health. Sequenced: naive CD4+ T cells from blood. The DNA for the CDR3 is TGTGCCAGCAGTTCAACAGGGATTCCCCACAATGAGCAGTTCTTC. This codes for CASSSTGIPHNEQFF.